These 20 T cell receptor beta chains came from one sample sequenced in a study of T cell responses to AZD1222 COVID-19 vaccine. Method: immunoSEQ multiplex PCR; TCRdb's copy keeps in-frame clones and lacks some. This table holds under 200,000 clones, about nine tenths found once. The sample here was peripheral blood, taken on day 0 of AZD1222 vaccination. The receptors originated from an adult in good health.

The V gene is TRBV5-8, the J gene TRBJ2-7, with 8 bases lining up with TRBD1. Germline values: CDR1 SGHTS, CDR2 YDEGEE. The CDR3 consists of 16 residues. After removal of 3 bases from V and 4 bases from J, the junction contained 12 bases not matched to a gene. CDR3 residues: CASSWTGQGIGYEQYF. CDR3 DNA: TGTGCCAGCAGCTGGACAGGACAGGGCATAGGATACGAGCAGTACTTC.

V is TRBV27 and J is TRBJ1-5; D not resolved. In germline, CDR1 is MNHEY, CDR2 SMNVEV (reference sequence). Trimming cost V 4 bases and J 3 bases, with 22 bases left between them. The CDR3 runs to 18 residues. CDR3 in amino acids: CASSYFGPGESNNQPQHF. The DNA for the CDR3 is TGTGCCAGCAGTTATTTCGGTCCGGGCGAAAGTAACAATCAGCCCCAGCATTTT.

This sequence joins TRBV19 and TRBJ2-3; the D gene is possibly TRBD2 (6 bases). The CDR3 is 14 amino acids. Germline CDR1 reads LNHDA; CDR2 reads SQIVND (reference sequence). Trimming shortened V by 4 bases and J by 7 bases, and 15 bases separated the two germline ends. In nucleotides, the CDR3 is TGTGCCAGTAGTACAGGGAGGTTAGTAAATACGCAGTATTTT. It encodes CASSTGRLVNTQYF.

This chain links TRBV7-9 with TRBJ2-1; D uncertain. Trimming removed 2 bases from V and 5 bases from J, with 7 bases in between. The CDR3 loop spans 13 amino acids. The germline gives CDR1 SEHNR, CDR2 FQNEAQ (reference sequence). The CDR3 nucleotides are TGTGCCAGCAGCTTACCCGTAGACAATGAGCAGTTCTTC. Protein product: CASSLPVDNEQFF.

The chain joins TRBV11-3 to TRBJ2-1; D gene ambiguous. Germline-derived CDR1 and CDR2 are SGHNT and YENEEA. The CDR3 length is 16 residues. V gave up 1 base and J gave up 3 bases, with 13 bases separating them. CDR3 region: CASSLVPASLYNEQFF. The CDR3 DNA is TGTGCCAGCAGCTTAGTCCCGGCTTCTCTCTACAATGAGCAGTTCTTC.

The count of this clone is one. The chain combines TRBV10-1 with TRBJ2-3, with a tentative D call TRBD1 (5 bases). The V gene lost 10 bases and the J gene lost 1 base, with 15 bases spanning the gap. The CDR3 is 14 residues long. Germline-derived CDR1 and CDR2 are WNHNN and SYGVQD (reference sequence). The CDR3: CANNPTACTDTQYF. DNA for the CDR3: TGCGCCAACAATCCGACAGCTTGCACAGATACGCAGTATTTT.

Here the CDR3 reads CASGGLSTEAFF. CDR3 bases: TGTGCCAGTGGGGGTTTGTCGACTGAAGCTTTCTTT. V gene TRBV25-1 combines with J gene TRBJ1-1; weak D call: TRBD1 (5 bases). The CDR3 loop spans 12 amino acids. Germline V gene data show CDR1 as MGHDK and CDR2 as SYGVNS. V lost 9 bases and J lost 5, with 13 bases in between. The full variable domain, in which reference TRBV25-1 and TRBJ1-1 provide the parts outside the CDR3, is EADIYQTPRYLVIGTGKKITLECSQTMGHDKMYWYQQDPGMELHLIHYSYGVNSTEKGDLSSESTVSRIRTEHFPLTLESARPSHTSQYLCASGGLSTEAFFGQGTRLTVV.

V is TRBV10-3 and J is TRBJ1-2; 8 bases are a match to TRBD1. Germline CDR1 ENHRY, CDR2 SYGVKD. The CDR3 covers 15 residues. J lost 6 bases, V lost 5 bases, and 11 bases had no gene match. CDR3 protein: CAISKIGQGKDGYTF. CDR3 DNA: TGTGCCATCAGTAAAATCGGACAGGGAAAGGATGGCTACACCTTC.

The J gene is TRBJ1-4, the V gene TRBV6-4; D call uncertain. V was clipped by 10 bases and J by 8 bases, with 5 bases between them. This CDR3 is 9 amino acids long. Germline V gene data show CDR1 as MRHNA and CDR2 as SNTAGT. CDR3 sequence reads: CAKQEKLFF. DNA of the CDR3: TGTGCCAAGCAAGAAAAACTGTTTTTT.

The V gene is TRBV30, the J gene TRBJ1-1; tentatively, D is TRBD1 (5 bases). CDR3 length equals 11 residues. Germline V gives CDR1 GTSNPN, CDR2 SVGIG (reference sequence). V was trimmed by 1 base and J by 8 bases, leaving 8 bases between them. For the CDR3, the DNA is TGTGCCTGGAGTGAGAGGGACGAAGCTTTCTTT. Its translation: CAWSERDEAFF.

This clone was detected only once. The CDR3 reads CASSEGTGRDYGRNQPQHF. CDR3 DNA sequence: TGTGCCAGCAGTGAGGGGACAGGGCGAGACTACGGACGCAATCAGCCCCAGCATTTT. This chain connects TRBV6-1 to TRBJ1-5; 9 bases are a match to TRBD1. The CDR3 spans 19 residues. V gave up 3 bases and J gave up 2 bases; unmatched junction bases: 14. Per the germline V gene, CDR1 is MNHNS and CDR2 is SASEGT.

The chain uses TRBV6-5 and TRBJ2-7, with D perhaps TRBD1 or TRBD2 (5 bases each). Deletions cut 8 bases from V and 4 bases from J, with 15 bases between. CDR3 length: 13 amino acids. Germline CDR1 is MNHEY and CDR2 is SVGAGI. The DNA of the CDR3 is TGTGCCAGCCGGGACGGGGCTAGGTACGAGCAGTACTTC. Encoded protein: CASRDGARYEQYF.

This sequence joins TRBV6-2 or TRBV6-3 and TRBJ2-7; 9 bases fit TRBD2. The germline V gene encodes CDR1 MNHEY and CDR2 SVGEGT. The trim removed 4 bases at V and 8 bases at J, leaving 21 bases unmatched. There are 18 residues in the CDR3. For the CDR3, the DNA is TGTGCCAGCAGTTGGGGGAGACTAGCGGACGACCGTCTTGGTAAGCAGTACTTC. Amino acids: CASSWGRLADDRLGKQYF.

The chain carries TRBV5-6 and TRBJ2-2; 8 bases agree with TRBD1. The CDR3 length is 12 residues. Germline trimming cut 3 bases from V and 8 bases from J; bases unmatched to any gene: 0. Per germline, CDR1 SGHDT and CDR2 YYEEEE. The CDR3 sequence is CASSWDRGELFF. The CDR3 DNA follows: TGTGCCAGCAGCTGGGACAGGGGGGAGCTGTTTTTT.

The V gene is TRBV28, the J gene TRBJ1-1; TRBD1 matches 9 bases. V lost 7 bases, J lost 12 bases, and 9 bases stayed unmatched. Germline CDR1 is MDHEN and CDR2 is SYDVKM. The CDR3 sequence is 12 residues long. Here the CDR3 reads CASISGTGSPFF. The CDR3, as DNA: TGTGCCAGCATTTCAGGGACAGGGTCACCTTTCTTT. The full variable domain, rest sourced from reference TRBV28 and TRBJ1-1, is DVKVTQSSRYLVKRTGEKVFLECVQDMDHENMFWYRQDPGLGLRLIYFSYDVKMKEKGDIPEGYSVSREKKERFSLILESASTNQTSMYLCASISGTGSPFFGQGTRLTVV.

The V call is TRBV15, the J call TRBJ1-2; D uncertain. The CDR3 runs to 13 residues. V was trimmed by 0 bases and J by 5 bases, leaving 7 bases between them. Germline CDR1 and CDR2: LNHNV and YYDKDF (reference sequence). The chain's CDR3 is CATSRDRGYGYTF. CDR3 coding DNA: TGTGCCACCAGCAGAGATCGGGGTTATGGCTACACCTTC.

J is TRBJ2-7 and V is TRBV29-1; TRBD1 is a possible D gene (6 bases). From germline, CDR1 is SQVTM and CDR2 ANQGSEA. CDR3 length equals 13 residues. With 5 bases removed from V and 5 bases from J, the gap between germline ends came to 16 bases. The CDR3 loop is CSVRYTGFHEQYF. The DNA for the CDR3 is TGCAGCGTTAGGTACACAGGGTTCCACGAGCAGTACTTC.

The chain joins TRBV5-4 to TRBJ1-6; 7 bases are shared with TRBD1. Trimming cost V 3 bases and J 8 bases; bases outside gene matches: 14. The CDR3 is 17 amino acids. Germline V gives CDR1 SGHNT, CDR2 YYREEE (reference sequence). Written as DNA, the CDR3 is TGTGCCAGCAGCTCTTTCTCTTTACAGGGGCGCGATTCACCCCTCCACTTT. This sequence encodes CASSSFSLQGRDSPLHF.

V gene TRBV7-3 combines with J gene TRBJ2-1; 8 positions match TRBD2. The length of the CDR3 is 18 residues. V shed 4 bases and J 1 base; nucleotides not matched to a gene: 12. Germline CDR1 is SGHTA and CDR2 is FQGTGA. The CDR3 is CASSSASGSTNSYNEQFF. The CDR3 DNA reads TGTGCCAGCAGCTCCGCAAGCGGGAGTACAAATTCCTACAATGAGCAGTTCTTC.

This chain links TRBV30 with TRBJ1-4; D is uncertain. Germline V CDR1 and CDR2: GTSNPN, SVGIG (reference sequence). V was pared by 3 bases and J by 6 bases, with 17 bases between. The CDR3 sequence is 15 residues long. The CDR3 region is CAWRSAPSVDEKLFF. The CDR3, as DNA: TGTGCCTGGAGATCCGCCCCCTCGGTGGATGAAAAACTGTTTTTT.